This paragraph covers one TCR beta chain sequence. Its antigen remains unknown. Germline CDR1 reads SGHTA; CDR2 reads FQGNSA. CDR3 length: 14 amino acids. Trimming took 1 base from V and 1 from J, leaving 7 bases between them. The study, taken as a whole, reports: Greatest tumor Treg TCR overlap was with tumor naive CD4+ cells. The larger-cohort validation was restricted to a single TCR beta V-J rearrangement rather than whole repertoires.

CD25-based Treg depletion was applied to purified naive CD4+ T cells. After constant-region reverse-primer amplification, full-length variable regions underwent semi-nested PCR with Nested Universal Primer A. TCRdb independently ran MiXCR on the 5' RACE reads; one entry per CDR3 protein. This sample has about 47,000 distinct CDR3 sequences, with roughly 28% found just once. This TCR was sampled from a female donor with breast cancer. The specimen was naive CD4+ T cells sorted from blood. As to subset: naive CD4+ T cells, CD4+CD45RA+CD25-. V and J are TRBV7-2 and TRBJ1-1; weak D call: TRBD1 (6 bases). CDR3 DNA sequence: TGTGCCAGCAGCTTAGGCAGGGGGAACACTGAAGCTTTCTTT. Its protein product is CASSLGRGNTEAFF. Full variable domain (outside the CDR3, taken from reference TRBV7-2 and TRBJ1-1): GAGVSQSPSNKVTEKGKDVELRCDPISGHTALYWYRQSLGQGLEFLIYFQGNSAPDKSGLPSDRFSAERTGGSVSTLTIQRTQQEDSAVYLCASSLGRGNTEAFFGQGTRLTVV.